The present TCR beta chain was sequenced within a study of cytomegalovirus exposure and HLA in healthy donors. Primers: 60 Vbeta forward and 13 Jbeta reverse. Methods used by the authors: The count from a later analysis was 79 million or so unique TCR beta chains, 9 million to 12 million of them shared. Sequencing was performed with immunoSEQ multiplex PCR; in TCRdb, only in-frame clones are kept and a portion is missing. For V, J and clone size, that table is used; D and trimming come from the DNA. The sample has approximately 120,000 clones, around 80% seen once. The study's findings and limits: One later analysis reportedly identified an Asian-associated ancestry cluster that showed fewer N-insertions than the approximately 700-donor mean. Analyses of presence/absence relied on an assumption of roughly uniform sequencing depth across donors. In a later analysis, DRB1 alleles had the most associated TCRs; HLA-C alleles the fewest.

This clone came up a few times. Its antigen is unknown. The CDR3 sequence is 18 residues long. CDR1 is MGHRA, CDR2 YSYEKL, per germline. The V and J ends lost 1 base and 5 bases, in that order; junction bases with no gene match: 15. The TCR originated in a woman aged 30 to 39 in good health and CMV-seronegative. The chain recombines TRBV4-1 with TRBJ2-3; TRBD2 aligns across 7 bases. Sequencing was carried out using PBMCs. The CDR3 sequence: CASSQGEGREYGEDTQYF. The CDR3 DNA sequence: TGCGCCAGCAGCCAAGGGGAGGGACGGGAGTATGGTGAAGATACGCAGTATTTT.